This TCR beta chain was observed in a study of a mutant IDH1 vaccine in newly diagnosed glioma. Overall study: Beforehand, treatment had been radiotherapy, temozolomide, or both; the majority received both.

As for time point: baseline, week 1 (first vaccination visit). Regarding treatment: pre-vaccination baseline after standard-of-care therapy. V was trimmed by 3 bases and J by 2 bases, leaving 6 bases between them. In germline, CDR1 is SGHNT, CDR2 YYREEE (reference sequence). CDR3 size: 12 residues. This clone was counted a single time. Measured with immunoSEQ multiplex PCR; TCRdb has only the in-frame clones, and not every one. The table includes about 100,000 clones, around 80% detected once. The source was PBMCs, collected from a glioma patient treated with radiotherapy, temozolomide or both. This chain connects TRBV5-4 to TRBJ2-7; D is unclear. This TCR was sampled from a man between 35 and 55 years old with glioma. The CDR3, as DNA: TGTGCCAGCAGCTATGACACCTACGAGCAGTACTTC. Translated, it gives CASSYDTYEQYF. The whole variable domain, remainder taken from reference TRBV5-4 and TRBJ2-7, is ETGVTQSPTHLIKTRGQQVTLRCSSQSGHNTVSWYQQALGQGPQFIFQYYREEENGRGNFPPRFSGLQFPNYSSELNVNALELDDSALYLCASSYDTYEQYFGPGTRLTVT.